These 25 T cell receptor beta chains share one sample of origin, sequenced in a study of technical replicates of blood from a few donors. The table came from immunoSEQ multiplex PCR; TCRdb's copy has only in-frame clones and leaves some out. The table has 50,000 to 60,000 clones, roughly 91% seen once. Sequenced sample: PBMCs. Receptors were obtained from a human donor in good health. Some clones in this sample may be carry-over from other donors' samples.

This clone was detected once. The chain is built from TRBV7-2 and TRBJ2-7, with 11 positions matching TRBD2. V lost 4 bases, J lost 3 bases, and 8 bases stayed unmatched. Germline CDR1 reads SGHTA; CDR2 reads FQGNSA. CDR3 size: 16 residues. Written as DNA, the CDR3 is TGTGCCAGCAGCTCTCTAGCGGGAGGCCCCCTCTACGAGCAGTACTTC. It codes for CASSSLAGGPLYEQYF.

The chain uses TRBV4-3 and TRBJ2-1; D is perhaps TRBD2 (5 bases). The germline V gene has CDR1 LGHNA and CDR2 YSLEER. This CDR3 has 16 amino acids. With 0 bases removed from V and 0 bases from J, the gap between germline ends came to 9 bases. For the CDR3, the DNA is TGCGCCAGCAGCCAAGATTTCAGCGGCTCCTACAATGAGCAGTTCTTC. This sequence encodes CASSQDFSGSYNEQFF.

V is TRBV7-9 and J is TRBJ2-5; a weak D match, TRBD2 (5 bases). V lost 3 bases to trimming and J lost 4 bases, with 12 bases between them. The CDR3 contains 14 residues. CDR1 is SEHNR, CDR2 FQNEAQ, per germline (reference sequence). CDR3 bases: TGTGCCAGCAGCTTCGACACGGGGTCAGAGACCCAGTACTTC. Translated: CASSFDTGSETQYF. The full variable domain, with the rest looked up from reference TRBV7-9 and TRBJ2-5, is DTGVSQNPRHKITKRGQNVTFRCDPISEHNRLYWYRQTLGQGPEFLTYFQNEAQLEKSRLLSDRFSAERPKGSFSTLEIQRTEQGDSAMYLCASSFDTGSETQYFGPGTRLLVL.

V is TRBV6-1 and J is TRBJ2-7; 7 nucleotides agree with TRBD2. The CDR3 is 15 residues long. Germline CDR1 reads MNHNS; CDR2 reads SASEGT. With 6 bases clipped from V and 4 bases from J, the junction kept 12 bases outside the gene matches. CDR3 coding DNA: TGTGCCAGCAGCGTAGGTCGGGACGGGGGGTACGAGCAGTACTTC. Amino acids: CASSVGRDGGYEQYF.

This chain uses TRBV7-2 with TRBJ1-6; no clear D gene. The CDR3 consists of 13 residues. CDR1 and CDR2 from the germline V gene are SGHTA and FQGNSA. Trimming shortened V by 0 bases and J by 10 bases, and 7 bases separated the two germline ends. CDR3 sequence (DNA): TGTGCCAGCAGCTTAGCGGAGTGGTCACCCCTCCACTTT. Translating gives CASSLAEWSPLHF.

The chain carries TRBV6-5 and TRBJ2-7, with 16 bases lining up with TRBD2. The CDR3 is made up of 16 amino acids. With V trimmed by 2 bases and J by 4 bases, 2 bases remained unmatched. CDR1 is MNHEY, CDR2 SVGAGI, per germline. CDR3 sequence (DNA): TGTGCCAGCAGTTACGGGACTAGCGGGGGGGCGTACGAGCAGTACTTC. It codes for CASSYGTSGGAYEQYF.

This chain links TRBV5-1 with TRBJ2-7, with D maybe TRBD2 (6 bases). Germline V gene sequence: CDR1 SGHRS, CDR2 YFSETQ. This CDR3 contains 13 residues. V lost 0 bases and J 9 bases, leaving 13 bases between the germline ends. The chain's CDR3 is CASSLVGGTRQYF. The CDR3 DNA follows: TGCGCCAGCAGCTTGGTAGGCGGGACTCGGCAGTACTTC.

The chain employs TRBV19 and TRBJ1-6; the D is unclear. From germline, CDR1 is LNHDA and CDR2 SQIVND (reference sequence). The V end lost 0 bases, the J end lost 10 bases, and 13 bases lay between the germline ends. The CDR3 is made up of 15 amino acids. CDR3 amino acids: CASSIDDGGRSPLHF. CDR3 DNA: TGTGCCAGTAGTATAGATGACGGAGGTAGATCACCCCTCCACTTT. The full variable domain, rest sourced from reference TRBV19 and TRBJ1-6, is DGGITQSPKYLFRKEGQNVTLSCEQNLNHDAMYWYRQDPGQGLRLIYYSQIVNDFQKGDIAEGYSVSREKKESFPLTVTSAQKNPTAFYLCASSIDDGGRSPLHFGNGTRLTVT.

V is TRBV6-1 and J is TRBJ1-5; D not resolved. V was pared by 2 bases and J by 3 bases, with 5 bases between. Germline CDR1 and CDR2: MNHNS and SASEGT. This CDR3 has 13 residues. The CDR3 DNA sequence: TGTGCCAGCAGTGAACGCGTCAATCAGCCCCAGCATTTT. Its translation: CASSERVNQPQHF.

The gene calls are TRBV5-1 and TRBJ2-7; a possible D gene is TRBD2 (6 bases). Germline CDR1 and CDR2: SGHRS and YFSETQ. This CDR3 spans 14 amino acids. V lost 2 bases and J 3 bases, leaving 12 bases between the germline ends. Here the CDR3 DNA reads TGCGCCAGCAGCTTCATCGGGGGACGCTACGAGCAGTACTTC. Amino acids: CASSFIGGRYEQYF.

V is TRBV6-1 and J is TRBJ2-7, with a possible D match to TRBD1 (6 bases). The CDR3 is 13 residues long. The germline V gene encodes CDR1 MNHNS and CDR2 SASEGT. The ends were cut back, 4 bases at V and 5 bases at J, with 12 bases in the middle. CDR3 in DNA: TGTGCCAGCAGTGCCGGGACACTCCACGAGCAGTACTTC. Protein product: CASSAGTLHEQYF.

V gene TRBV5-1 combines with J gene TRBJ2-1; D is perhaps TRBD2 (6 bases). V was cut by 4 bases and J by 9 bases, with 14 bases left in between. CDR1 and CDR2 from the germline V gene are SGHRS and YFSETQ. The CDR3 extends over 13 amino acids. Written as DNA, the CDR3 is TGCGCCAGCAGCGTCGGGGGTTCATCTGAGCAGTTCTTC. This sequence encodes CASSVGGSSEQFF.

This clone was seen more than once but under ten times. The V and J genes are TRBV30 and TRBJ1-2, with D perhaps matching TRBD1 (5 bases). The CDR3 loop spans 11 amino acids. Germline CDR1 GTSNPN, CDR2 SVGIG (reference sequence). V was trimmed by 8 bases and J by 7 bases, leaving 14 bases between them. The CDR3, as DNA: TGTGCCGGGCCGGGGGTGGTTGGCTACACCTTC. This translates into CAGPGVVGYTF.

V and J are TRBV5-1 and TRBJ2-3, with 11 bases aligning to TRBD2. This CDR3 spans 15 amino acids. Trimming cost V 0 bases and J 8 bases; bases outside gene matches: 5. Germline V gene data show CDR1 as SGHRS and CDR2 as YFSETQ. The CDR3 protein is CASSLVAGGPATQYF. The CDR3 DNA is TGCGCCAGCAGCTTGGTAGCGGGGGGGCCTGCTACGCAGTATTTT.

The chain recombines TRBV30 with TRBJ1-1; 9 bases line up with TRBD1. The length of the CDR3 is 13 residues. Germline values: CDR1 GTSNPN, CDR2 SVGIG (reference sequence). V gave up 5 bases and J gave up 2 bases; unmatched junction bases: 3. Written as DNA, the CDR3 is TGTGCCTGGGACAGGGGGGGTAACACTGAAGCTTTCTTT. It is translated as CAWDRGGNTEAFF.

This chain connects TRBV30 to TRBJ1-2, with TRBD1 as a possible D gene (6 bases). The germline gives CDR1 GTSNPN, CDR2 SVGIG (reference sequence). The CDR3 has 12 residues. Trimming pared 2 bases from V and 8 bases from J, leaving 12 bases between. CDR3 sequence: CAWSRGSSGYTF. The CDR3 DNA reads TGTGCCTGGAGTAGGGGGTCGTCAGGCTACACCTTC.

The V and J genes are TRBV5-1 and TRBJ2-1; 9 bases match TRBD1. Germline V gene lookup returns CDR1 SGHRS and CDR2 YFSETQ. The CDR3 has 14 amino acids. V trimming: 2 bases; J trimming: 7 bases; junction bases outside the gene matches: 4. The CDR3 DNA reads TGCGCCAGCAGCTTCGGACAGGGGAGAAATGAGCAGTTCTTC. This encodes CASSFGQGRNEQFF. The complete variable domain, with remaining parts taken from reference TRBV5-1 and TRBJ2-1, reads KAGVTQTPRYLIKTRGQQVTLSCSPISGHRSVSWYQQTPGQGLQFLFEYFSETQRNKGNFPGRFSGRQFSNSRSEMNVSTLELGDSALYLCASSFGQGRNEQFFGPGTRLTVL.

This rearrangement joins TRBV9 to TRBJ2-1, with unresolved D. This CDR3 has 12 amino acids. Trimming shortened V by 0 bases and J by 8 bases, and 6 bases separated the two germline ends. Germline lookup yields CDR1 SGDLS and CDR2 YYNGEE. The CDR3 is CASSVGVYEQFF. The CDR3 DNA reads TGTGCCAGCAGCGTAGGAGTCTATGAGCAGTTCTTC. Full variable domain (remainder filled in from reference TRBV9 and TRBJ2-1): DSGVTQTPKHLITATGQRVTLRCSPRSGDLSVYWYQQSLDQGLQFLIQYYNGEERAKGNILERFSAQQFPDLHSELNLSSLELGDSALYFCASSVGVYEQFFGPGTRLTVL.

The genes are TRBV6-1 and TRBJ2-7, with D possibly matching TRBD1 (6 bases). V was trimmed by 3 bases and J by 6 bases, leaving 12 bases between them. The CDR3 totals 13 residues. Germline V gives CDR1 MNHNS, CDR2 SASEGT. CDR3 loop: CASSDIQGSEQYF. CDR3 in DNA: TGTGCCAGCAGTGATATACAGGGTAGCGAGCAGTACTTC.

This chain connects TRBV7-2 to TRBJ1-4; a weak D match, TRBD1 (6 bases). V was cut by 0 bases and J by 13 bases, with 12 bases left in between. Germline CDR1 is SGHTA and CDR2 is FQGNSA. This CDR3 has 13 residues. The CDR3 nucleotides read TGTGCCAGCAGCTTAGCGCTTACAGGGACACTGTTTTTT. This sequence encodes CASSLALTGTLFF.

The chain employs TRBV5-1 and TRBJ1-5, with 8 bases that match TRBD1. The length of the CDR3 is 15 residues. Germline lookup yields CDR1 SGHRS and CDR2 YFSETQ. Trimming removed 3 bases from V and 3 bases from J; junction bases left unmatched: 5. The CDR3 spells CASSWAGGNNQPQHF. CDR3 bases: TGCGCCAGCAGCTGGGCAGGGGGCAACAATCAGCCCCAGCATTTT.

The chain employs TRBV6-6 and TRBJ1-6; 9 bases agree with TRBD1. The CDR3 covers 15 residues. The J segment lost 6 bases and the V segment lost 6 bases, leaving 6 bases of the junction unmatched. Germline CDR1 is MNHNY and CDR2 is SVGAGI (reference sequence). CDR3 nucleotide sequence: TGTGCCAGCAGATCTGACAGGGGGGCTAATTCACCCCTCCACTTT. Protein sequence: CASRSDRGANSPLHF.

CDR3 sequence (DNA): TGTGCCAGCAGCTCACGACAGGGAAACGAGCAGTACTTC. It is translated as CASSSRQGNEQYF. The gene calls are TRBV7-3 and TRBJ2-7; 7 bases agree with TRBD1. V lost 4 bases and J lost 5; bases outside the gene matches: 5. Germline CDR1 reads SGHTA; CDR2 reads FQGTGA. The CDR3 runs to 13 residues.

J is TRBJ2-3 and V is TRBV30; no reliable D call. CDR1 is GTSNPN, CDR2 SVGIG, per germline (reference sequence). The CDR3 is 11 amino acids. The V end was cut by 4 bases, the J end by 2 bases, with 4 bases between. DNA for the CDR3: TGTGCCTGGACAGTCACAGATACGCAGTATTTT. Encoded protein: CAWTVTDTQYF.

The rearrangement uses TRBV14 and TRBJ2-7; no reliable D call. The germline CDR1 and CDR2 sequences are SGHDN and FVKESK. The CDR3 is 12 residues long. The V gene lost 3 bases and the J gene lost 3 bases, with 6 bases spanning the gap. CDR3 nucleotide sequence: TGTGCCAGCAGCCAGAGTTACTACGAGCAGTACTTC. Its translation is CASSQSYYEQYF.